These T cell receptor beta chains were read from a single sample in a study of T cells in Graves' hyperthyroidism and ophthalmopathy. Using its own MiXCR run on the multiplex PCR reads, TCRdb lists one record per CDR3 protein. The sample has under 400,000 distinct CDR3 sequences, about 13% seen once. The sample comprised blood. The receptor source for this set is a woman aged 18-35 years with Graves' hyperthyroidism. Each CDR3 is given with its conserved first and last residue. D genes are given only for firm matches. Expanded clones get a size class; other rows say once, few or many, or leave the size out.

TRBJ2-5 TRBD1 TRBV11-2 many CASSWGQSRQETQYF TGTGCCAGCAGCTGGGGACAGTCAAGACAAGAGACCCAGTACTTC
TRBJ1-3 TRBD1 TRBV5-6 . CASSLNAGGPGNTIYF TGTGCCAGCAGCTTGAATGCAGGGGGGCCTGGAAACACCATATATTTT
TRBJ2-7 . TRBV2 many CASRPGGRRLGEQYF TGTGCCAGCAGGCCTGGAGGGAGGAGGTTAGGGGAGCAGTACTTC
TRBJ1-1 . TRBV12-3/TRBV12-4 . CASSLWDLEAFF TGTGCCAGCAGTCTTTGGGACCTTGAAGCTTTCTTT
TRBJ2-1 TRBD1 TRBV4-3 many CASSQNSGQGAGEQFF TGCGCCAGCAGCCAAAATTCCGGACAGGGGGCGGGTGAGCAGTTCTTC
TRBJ2-1 . TRBV6-2/TRBV6-3 many CASSSSPRAGFYNEQFF TGTGCCAGCAGTAGCAGCCCTCGGGCAGGGTTCTACAATGAGCAGTTCTTC
TRBJ1-3 . TRBV2 few CASGQGNTIYF TGTGCCAGCGGACAGGGAAACACCATATATTTT
TRBJ2-7 . TRBV11-3 few CASSLGEGNEQYF TGTGCCAGCAGCTTAGGAGAGGGAAACGAGCAGTACTTC
TRBJ2-7 TRBD2 TRBV12-3/TRBV12-4 many CASSLGLADGQYF TGTGCCAGCAGTCTAGGACTAGCGGACGGGCAGTACTTC
TRBJ2-1 TRBD2 TRBV28 many CASSLSGTSTYNEQFF TGTGCCAGCAGTTTATCCGGGACTAGCACCTACAATGAGCAGTTCTTC
TRBJ2-3 TRBD1 TRBV18 many CASSPQTGATDTQYF TGTGCCAGCTCACCGCAGACAGGGGCGACAGATACGCAGTATTTT
TRBJ2-7 TRBD1 TRBV28 many CASSALSTGSDEQYF TGTGCCAGCAGTGCGCTCTCGACAGGGTCCGACGAGCAGTACTTC
TRBJ1-1 . TRBV27 many CASTSSLAWGYTEAFF TGTGCCAGCACCTCTTCTCTGGCTTGGGGGTACACTGAAGCTTTCTTT
TRBJ1-4 . TRBV2 many CASKEGLVTNEKLFF TGTGCCAGCAAAGAGGGATTGGTGACTAATGAAAAACTGTTTTTT
TRBJ2-3 . TRBV6-2/TRBV6-3 many CASSYSMESLTDTQYF TGTGCCAGCAGTTACTCTATGGAGTCGCTCACAGATACGCAGTATTTT
TRBJ2-7 TRBD2 TRBV29-1 . CSAVAGGVYEQYF TGCAGCGCCGTAGCGGGGGGGGTCTACGAGCAGTACTTC
TRBJ2-1 . TRBV20-1 many CSARAKSSYNEQFF TGCAGTGCTAGAGCTAAGAGCTCCTACAATGAGCAGTTCTTC
TRBJ2-1 . TRBV2 many CASSDGGGDEQFF TGTGCCAGCAGTGACGGAGGAGGGGATGAGCAGTTCTTC
TRBJ2-6 . TRBV27 . CASSTTRPRGSGANVLTF TGTGCCAGCAGCACAACGAGACCCCGTGGCTCTGGGGCCAACGTCCTGACTTTC
TRBJ2-1 TRBD1 TRBV27 . CACSFRDRVYNEQFF TGTGCCTGCAGTTTTAGGGACAGGGTTTACAATGAGCAGTTCTTC
TRBJ1-3 . TRBV20-1 many CSASRDTYSGNTIYF TGCAGTGCTAGTCGGGACACCTACTCTGGAAACACCATATATTTT
TRBJ2-1 TRBD2 TRBV6-2/TRBV6-3 many CASSYVSGGPHNEQFF TGTGCCAGCAGTTACGTGTCGGGAGGCCCCCACAATGAGCAGTTCTTC
TRBJ2-1 . TRBV28 many CASSPGGTYNEQFF TGTGCCAGCAGCCCCGGCGGGACCTACAATGAGCAGTTCTTC
TRBJ2-4 . TRBV4-1 . CASSQVAGENIQYF TGCGCCAGCAGCCAAGTCGCAGGGGAAAACATTCAGTACTTC
TRBJ1-2 . TRBV20-1 many CSAATENYGYTF TGCAGTGCAGCGACAGAAAACTATGGCTACACCTTC
TRBJ1-3 . TRBV30 many CAWSVVTGNTIYF TGTGCCTGGAGTGTAGTTACCGGGAACACCATATATTTT
TRBJ1-6 . TRBV6-6 many CASSYAGDNSPLHF TGTGCCAGCAGTTACGCAGGGGATAACTCACCCCTCCACTTT
TRBJ1-5 TRBD1 TRBV6-1 many CATCGQGANQPQHF TGTGCCACCTGTGGACAGGGGGCAAATCAGCCCCAGCATTTT
TRBJ1-4 TRBD1 TRBV4-3 few CASSQADRADEKLFF TGCGCCAGCAGCCAAGCGGACAGGGCGGATGAAAAACTGTTTTTT
TRBJ2-7 . TRBV18 many CASSLGRGLSYEQYF TGTGCCAGCTCACTCGGGCGGGGACTTTCCTACGAGCAGTACTTC
TRBJ2-1 . TRBV4-3 few CASSQVPAFGHYNEQFF TGCGCCAGCAGCCAAGTTCCGGCTTTCGGTCACTACAATGAGCAGTTCTTC
TRBJ2-7 . TRBV12-3/TRBV12-4 many CASSFTAGYEQYF TGTGCCAGCAGTTTCACGGCAGGATACGAGCAGTACTTC
TRBJ2-2 TRBD2 TRBV20-1 few CSATHGTSGNTGELFF TGCAGTGCTACCCACGGGACTAGCGGGAACACCGGGGAGCTGTTTTTT
TRBJ1-1 . TRBV28 many CASSLSGENTEAFF TGTGCCAGCAGTTTATCCGGGGAGAACACTGAAGCTTTCTTT
TRBJ2-1 TRBD1 TRBV12-3/TRBV12-4 many CASSFQPRQGSEQFF TGTGCCAGCAGTTTTCAACCGAGACAGGGCAGTGAGCAGTTCTTC
TRBJ2-7 TRBD1 TRBV6-2/TRBV6-3 many CASSYSLNRGNEQYF TGTGCCAGCAGTTACTCGTTAAACAGGGGGAACGAGCAGTACTTC
TRBJ1-1 . TRBV30 many CAWSTQLGTEAFF TGTGCCTGGAGTACTCAATTAGGCACTGAAGCTTTCTTT
TRBJ2-2 . TRBV9 few CASSVDSNRPPELFF TGTGCCAGCAGCGTAGATTCGAACCGTCCCCCGGAGCTGTTTTTT
TRBJ2-3 TRBD2 TRBV10-3 few CAIRMGLAGGETDTQYF TGTGCCATCAGGATGGGACTAGCGGGGGGGGAGACAGATACGCAGTATTTT
TRBJ2-5 . TRBV27 few CASTSPVTQYF TGTGCCAGCACCTCTCCTGTTACCCAGTACTTC
TRBJ2-7 . TRBV14 . CASSYSAKGYEQYF TGTGCCAGCTCGTACAGCGCCAAGGGATACGAGCAGTACTTC
TRBJ1-4 . TRBV3-1 . CASSPNRAQSNEKLFF TGTGCCAGCAGCCCAAATAGGGCGCAATCTAATGAAAAACTGTTTTTT
TRBJ2-1 . TRBV29-1 many CSVPRRSYNEQFF TGCAGCGTCCCACGGCGCTCCTACAATGAGCAGTTCTTC
TRBJ1-1 . TRBV7-9 many CASTPNTEAFF TGTGCCAGCACCCCAAACACTGAAGCTTTCTTT
TRBJ2-1 TRBD1 TRBV24-1 . CATSDPGTGLYNEQFF TGTGCCACCAGTGACCCCGGGACAGGCCTTTACAATGAGCAGTTCTTC
TRBJ2-3 . TRBV28 many CASSFPLIAAGGVYTQYF TGTGCCAGCAGTTTCCCCCTTATCGCGGCGGGCGGGGTTTATACGCAGTATTTT